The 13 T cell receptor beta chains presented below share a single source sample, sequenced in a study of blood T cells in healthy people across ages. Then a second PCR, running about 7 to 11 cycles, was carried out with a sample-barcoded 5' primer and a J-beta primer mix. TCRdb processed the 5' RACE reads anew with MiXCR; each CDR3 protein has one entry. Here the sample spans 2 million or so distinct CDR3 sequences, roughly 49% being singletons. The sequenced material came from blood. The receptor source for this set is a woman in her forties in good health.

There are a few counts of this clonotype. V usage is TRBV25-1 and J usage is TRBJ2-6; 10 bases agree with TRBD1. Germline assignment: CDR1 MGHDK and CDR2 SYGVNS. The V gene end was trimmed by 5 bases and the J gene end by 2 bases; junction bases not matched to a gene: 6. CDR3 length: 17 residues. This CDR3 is CASSKPGQGTGANVLTF. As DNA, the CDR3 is TGTGCCAGCAGTAAACCGGGACAGGGGACTGGGGCCAACGTCCTGACTTTC.

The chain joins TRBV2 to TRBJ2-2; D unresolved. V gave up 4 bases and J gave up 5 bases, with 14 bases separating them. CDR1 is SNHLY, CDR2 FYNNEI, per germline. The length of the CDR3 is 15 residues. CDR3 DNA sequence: TGTGCCAGCAGTGGAGATAGAGTGGGGACCGGGGAGCTGTTTTTT. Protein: CASSGDRVGTGELFF. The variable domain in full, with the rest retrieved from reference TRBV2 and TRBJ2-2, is EPEVTQTPSHQVTQMGQEVILRCVPISNHLYFYWYRQILGQKVEFLVSFYNNEISEKSEIFDDQFSVERPDGSNFTLKIRSTKLEDSAMYFCASSGDRVGTGELFFGEGSRLTVL.

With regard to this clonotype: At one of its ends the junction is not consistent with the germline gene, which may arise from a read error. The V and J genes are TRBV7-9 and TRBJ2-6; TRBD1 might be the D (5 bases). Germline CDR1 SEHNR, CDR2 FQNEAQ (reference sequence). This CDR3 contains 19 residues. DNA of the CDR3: TGTGCCAGCAGCATAGCTTGGCAGGGAACAATCTCTGGGGCCAACGTCCTGACTTTC. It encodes CASSIAWQGTISGANVLTF.

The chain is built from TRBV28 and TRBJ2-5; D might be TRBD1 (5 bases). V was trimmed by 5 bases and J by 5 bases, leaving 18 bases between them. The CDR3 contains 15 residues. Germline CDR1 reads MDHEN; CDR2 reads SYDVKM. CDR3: CASSAYTGSGETQYF. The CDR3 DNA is TGTGCCAGCAGTGCCTACACAGGTTCCGGGGAGACCCAGTACTTC.

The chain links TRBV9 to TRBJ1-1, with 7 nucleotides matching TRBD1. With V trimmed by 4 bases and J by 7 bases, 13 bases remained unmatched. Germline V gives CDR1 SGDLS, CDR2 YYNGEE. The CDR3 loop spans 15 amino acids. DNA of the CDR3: TGTGCCAGCAGCTCTAGGGGGCGGGTTGGGGGTGAAGCTTTCTTT. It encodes CASSSRGRVGGEAFF.

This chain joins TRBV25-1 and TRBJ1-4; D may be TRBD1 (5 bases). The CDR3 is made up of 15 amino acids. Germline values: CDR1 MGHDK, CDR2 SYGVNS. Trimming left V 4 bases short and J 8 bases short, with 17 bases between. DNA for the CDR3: TGTGCCAGCAGTGGGCACAGCCGGAAGGGGGAAAAACTGTTTTTT. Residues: CASSGHSRKGEKLFF.

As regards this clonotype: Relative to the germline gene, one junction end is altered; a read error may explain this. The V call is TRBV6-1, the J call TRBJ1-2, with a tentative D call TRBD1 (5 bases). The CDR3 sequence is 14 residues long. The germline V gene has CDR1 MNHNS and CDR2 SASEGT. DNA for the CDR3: TGTCCCAGCAGTGAAGTGGGGCAGGAGTATGGCTACACCTTC. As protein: CPSSEVGQEYGYTF.

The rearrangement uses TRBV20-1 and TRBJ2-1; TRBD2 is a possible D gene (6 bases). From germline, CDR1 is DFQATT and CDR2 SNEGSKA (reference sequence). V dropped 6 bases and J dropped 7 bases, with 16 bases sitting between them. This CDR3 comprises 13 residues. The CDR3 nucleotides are TGCAGTGCCGAGGGCGGGGTACGTAATGAGCAGTTCTTC. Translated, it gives CSAEGGVRNEQFF.

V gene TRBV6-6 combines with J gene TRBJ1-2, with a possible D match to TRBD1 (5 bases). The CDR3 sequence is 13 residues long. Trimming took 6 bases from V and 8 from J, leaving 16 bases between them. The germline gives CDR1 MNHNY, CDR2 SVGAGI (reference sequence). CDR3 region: CASSPRGMGGYTF. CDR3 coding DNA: TGTGCCAGCAGCCCCCGGGGGATGGGAGGCTACACCTTC.

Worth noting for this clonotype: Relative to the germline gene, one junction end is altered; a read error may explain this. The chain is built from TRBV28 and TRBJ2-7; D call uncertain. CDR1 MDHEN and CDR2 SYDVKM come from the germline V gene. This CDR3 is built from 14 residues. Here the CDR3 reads CAGSPTLGSYEQYF. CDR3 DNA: TGTGCCGGCAGTCCGACACTTGGCTCCTACGAGCAGTACTTC. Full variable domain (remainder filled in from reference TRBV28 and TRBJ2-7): DVKVTQSSRYLVKRTGEKVFLECVQDMDHENMFWYRQDPGLGLRLIYFSYDVKMKEKGDIPEGYSVSREKKERFSLILESASTNQTSMYLCAGSPTLGSYEQYFGPGTRLTVT.

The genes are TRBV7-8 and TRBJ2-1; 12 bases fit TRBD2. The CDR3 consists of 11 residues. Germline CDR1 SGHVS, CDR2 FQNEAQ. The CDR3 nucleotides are TGTCTAGCGGGGGGGTCCAATGAGCAGTTCTTC. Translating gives CLAGGSNEQFF. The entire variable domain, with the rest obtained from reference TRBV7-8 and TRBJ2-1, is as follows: GAGVSQSPRYKVAKRGQDVALRCDPISGHVSLFWYQQALGQGPEFLTYFQNEAQLDKSGLPSDRFFAERPEGSVSTLKIQRTQQEDSAVYLCLAGGSNEQFFGPGTRLTVL.

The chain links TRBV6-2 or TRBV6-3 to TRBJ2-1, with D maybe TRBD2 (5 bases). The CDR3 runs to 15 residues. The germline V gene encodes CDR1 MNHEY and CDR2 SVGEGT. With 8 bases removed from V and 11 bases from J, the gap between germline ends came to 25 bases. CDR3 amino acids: CASRPLAAREVKQFF. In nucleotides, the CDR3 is TGTGCCAGCCGCCCCCTAGCTGCGAGGGAAGTTAAGCAGTTCTTC.

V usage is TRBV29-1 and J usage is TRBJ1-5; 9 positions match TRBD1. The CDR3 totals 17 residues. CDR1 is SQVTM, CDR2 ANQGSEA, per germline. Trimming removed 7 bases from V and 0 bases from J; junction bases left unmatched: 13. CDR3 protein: CSASLGTGTISNQPQHF. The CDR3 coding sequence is TGCAGCGCCTCACTCGGGACAGGGACTATTAGCAATCAGCCCCAGCATTTT. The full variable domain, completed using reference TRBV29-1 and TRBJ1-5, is SAVISQKPSRDICQRGTSLTIQCQVDSQVTMMFWYRQQPGQSLTLIATANQGSEATYESGFVIDKFPISRPNLTFSTLTVSNMSPEDSSIYLCSASLGTGTISNQPQHFGDGTRLSIL.